These 23 T cell receptor beta chains were sequenced from one sample in a study of regulatory T cells in long-lasting Graves disease. Libraries of TCR beta came from iRepertoire HTBI primers plus Arm-PCR of CDR3 regions. TCRdb fed the multiplex PCR reads into MiXCR, producing one record per CDR3 protein. This table has 400,000 to 500,000 distinct CDR3 sequences, roughly 23% appearing once. Stated time point: persistent/refractory GD, antithyroid drugs over 5 years with positive TRAb. Following extraction of RNA from PBMCs, that RNA was used to make the TCR library. The sequenced sample was peripheral blood mononuclear cells (PBMCs), obtained when the disease was refractory, from a patient treated with antithyroid drugs. These receptors were collected from a female donor with Graves disease.

This clonotype appeared a single time. The chain couples TRBV4-1 to TRBJ2-7; D not certain. The germline V gene has CDR1 MGHRA and CDR2 YSYEKL. V lost 0 bases to trimming and J lost 4 bases, with 7 bases between them. The CDR3 length is 13 residues. CDR3 coding DNA: TGCGCCAGCAGCCAAGATGTGGGTTACGAGCAGTACTTC. This codes for CASSQDVGYEQYF.

This clonotype was seen more than once but under ten times. This chain joins TRBV6-5 and TRBJ2-6; D gene ambiguous. V gave up 0 bases and J gave up 2 bases, with 11 bases separating them. The CDR3 spans 17 residues. Germline V gives CDR1 MNHEY, CDR2 SVGAGI. CDR3 residues: CASSYSAPGTGANVLTF. The CDR3 DNA sequence: TGTGCCAGCAGTTACTCAGCCCCGGGTACTGGGGCCAACGTCCTGACTTTC.

This clonotype was counted many times. The V and J genes are TRBV27 and TRBJ2-5, with 7 positions matching TRBD2. This CDR3 region has 14 residues. V lost 7 bases to trimming and J lost 2 bases; unmatched junction nucleotides: 7. Germline V lookup: CDR1 MNHEY, CDR2 SMNVEV (reference sequence). This CDR3 reads CASKRLAGQETQYF. CDR3 sequence (DNA): TGTGCCAGCAAAAGATTAGCGGGTCAAGAGACCCAGTACTTC.

This clonotype was observed many times. The chain has TRBV6-1 and TRBJ2-5, with D unclear. The V and J ends lost 7 bases and 3 bases respectively, with 12 bases between them. This CDR3 has 13 amino acids. The V gene's germline CDR1 is MNHNS and CDR2 SASEGT. The CDR3 nucleotides are TGTGCCAGCAAACGGCGACCAGAAGAGACCCAGTACTTC. Translated, it gives CASKRRPEETQYF.

The rearrangement links TRBV20-1 to TRBJ1-1; D is unresolved. Germline V CDR1 and CDR2: DFQATT, SNEGSKA (reference sequence). The length of the CDR3 is 14 residues. Trimming cost V 7 bases and J 5 bases, with 20 bases left between them. CDR3 nucleotide sequence: TGCAGTGTCCCCGAGGCAGGCCTGAGGACTGAAGCTTTCTTT. Its protein product is CSVPEAGLRTEAFF.

To note about this clonotype: This could be a read error, since a much larger clone is one nucleotide away. The chain combines TRBV5-4 with TRBJ2-5; 7 bases fit TRBD1. The CDR3 has 13 amino acids. From germline, CDR1 is SGHNT and CDR2 YYREEE (reference sequence). The V and J ends lost 5 bases and 4 bases, in that order; junction bases with no gene match: 5. CDR3 DNA: TGTGCCAGCAGTTTCGACAGGGCAGAGACCCAGTACTTC. Translating it yields CASSFDRAETQYF.

This clonotype was counted ten times or more. The CDR3 nucleotides are TGTGCCACCAGTGATCCACAACAGGGGGATTGGGGCTACACCTTC. Its translation: CATSDPQQGDWGYTF. The chain has TRBV24-1 and TRBJ1-2; the match to TRBD1 covers 8 bases. The germline gives CDR1 KGHDR, CDR2 SFDVKD. The CDR3 contains 15 residues. J gave up 8 bases and V 3 bases, and 10 bases lay outside the gene matches.

The rearrangement uses TRBV20-1 and TRBJ2-4; 7 nucleotides align to TRBD1. This CDR3 is 12 amino acids long. Germline V lookup: CDR1 DFQATT, CDR2 SNEGSKA (reference sequence). The junction had 5 bases not matched to a gene; V was cut back by 6 bases and J by 6 bases. CDR3 protein: CSARDRANIQYF. For the CDR3, the DNA is TGCAGTGCGAGGGACAGAGCAAACATTCAGTACTTC.

On this clonotype itself: A read error may explain this, as a much larger clone is one base away. This chain uses TRBV6-5 with TRBJ1-4; perhaps TRBD1 as D (5 bases). Trimming shortened V by 2 bases and J by 8 bases, and 15 bases separated the two germline ends. Germline CDR1 reads MNHEY; CDR2 reads SVGAGI. The length of the CDR3 is 15 residues. CDR3 sequence reads: CASSYGAGTREKLFF. The DNA of the CDR3 is TGTGCCAGCAGTTACGGGGCAGGGACGAGGGAAAAACTGTTTTTT.

This clonotype was seen at least ten times. The chain has TRBV6-1 and TRBJ1-1; 11 bases match TRBD1. Per the germline V gene, CDR1 is MNHNS and CDR2 is SASEGT. This CDR3 comprises 17 residues. V trimming: 8 bases; J trimming: 1 base; junction bases outside the gene matches: 12. Here the CDR3 reads CASASGTGGLTNTEAFF. For the CDR3, the DNA is TGTGCCAGCGCCTCGGGGACAGGGGGTTTAACGAACACTGAAGCTTTCTTT.

The chain employs TRBV5-5 and TRBJ2-7; tentatively, D is TRBD2 (6 bases). Trimming took 3 bases from V and 1 from J, leaving 14 bases between them. The length of the CDR3 is 15 residues. Germline values: CDR1 SGHKS, CDR2 YYEKEE (reference sequence). The CDR3 region is CASSWRAQVSYEQYF. In nucleotides, the CDR3 is TGTGCCAGCAGCTGGAGGGCACAGGTTTCCTACGAGCAGTACTTC.

Comments on this clonotype: This could be a read error, since a much larger clone is one nucleotide away. The CDR3 bases are TGTGCCGGCAGACAGAGCCCCTACGAGCAGTACTTC. This codes for CAGRQSPYEQYF. This sequence joins TRBV2 and TRBJ2-7; maybe TRBD1 (5 bases). The CDR3 totals 12 residues. Germline-derived CDR1 and CDR2 are SNHLY and FYNNEI.

This clonotype was detected many times. J is TRBJ1-1 and V is TRBV28; 7 bases align to TRBD1. The CDR3 is 15 residues long. Trimming removed 7 bases from V and 1 base from J; junction bases left unmatched: 9. Germline CDR1 and CDR2: MDHEN and SYDVKM. This CDR3 reads CASNDSTGKNTEAFF. The DNA for the CDR3 is TGTGCCAGCAACGACTCGACAGGGAAGAACACTGAAGCTTTCTTT.

This clonotype came up many times. CDR3 region: CASSEPAGGPDTGELFF. CDR3 DNA sequence: TGTGCCAGCAGTGAGCCGGCGGGAGGGCCTGACACCGGGGAGCTGTTTTTT. The rearrangement links TRBV2 to TRBJ2-2; 9 nucleotides line up with TRBD2. In germline, CDR1 is SNHLY, CDR2 FYNNEI. The CDR3 totals 17 residues. V gave up 3 bases and J gave up 3 bases; unmatched junction bases: 8.

The sample holds many counts of this clonotype. The chain is built from TRBV11-2 and TRBJ1-1; D not resolved. The V end was cut by 1 base, the J end by 1 base, with 10 bases between. The germline CDR1 and CDR2 sequences are SGHAT and FQNNGV. The CDR3 covers 15 residues. As DNA, the CDR3 is TGTGCCAGCAGCTTAGTGGTAGGGCCGAACACTGAAGCTTTCTTT. Encoded protein: CASSLVVGPNTEAFF.

This clonotype appeared many times. This CDR3 is CASSAPGQGGIYEQYF. CDR3 nucleotide sequence: TGTGCCAGCAGTGCCCCGGGACAGGGGGGTATCTACGAGCAGTACTTC. The V and J genes are TRBV28 and TRBJ2-7; 11 positions agree with TRBD1. The CDR3 runs 16 residues. Germline CDR1 is MDHEN and CDR2 is SYDVKM. V was clipped by 5 bases and J by 3 bases; unmatched bases: 9. The full variable domain, with the rest looked up from reference TRBV28 and TRBJ2-7, is DVKVTQSSRYLVKRTGEKVFLECVQDMDHENMFWYRQDPGLGLRLIYFSYDVKMKEKGDIPEGYSVSREKKERFSLILESASTNQTSMYLCASSAPGQGGIYEQYFGPGTRLTVT.

Regarding this clonotype: A much more abundant neighbour one base away suggests this may be a read error. The gene calls are TRBV3-1 and TRBJ2-2; maybe TRBD1 (6 bases). The germline gives CDR1 LGHDT, CDR2 YNNKEL (reference sequence). The CDR3 extends over 17 amino acids. The ends were cut back, 4 bases at V and 4 bases at J, with 19 bases in the middle. CDR3 sequence: CASSRPPLTGSTGELFF. The CDR3 DNA sequence: TGTGCCAGCAGCCGACCGCCGTTAACAGGGAGCACCGGGGAGCTGTTTTTT.

The chain links TRBV7-9 to TRBJ2-2, with D perhaps TRBD1 (5 bases). With 4 bases removed from V and 7 bases from J, the gap between germline ends came to 16 bases. CDR1 and CDR2 from the germline V gene are SEHNR and FQNEAQ (reference sequence). The length of the CDR3 is 15 residues. CDR3 residues: CASSSFSGHGGELFF. CDR3 bases: TGTGCCAGCAGCTCTTTCTCCGGACACGGCGGGGAGCTGTTTTTT.

This clonotype came up once. This may arise from a read error, as a much more abundant clone is one base away. The chain has TRBV28 and TRBJ2-2; D tentatively reads TRBD1 or TRBD2 (5 bases each). V lost 5 bases, J lost 5 bases, and 15 bases lay in between. Germline assignment: CDR1 MDHEN and CDR2 SYDVKM. This CDR3 is 15 amino acids long. This chain's CDR3 is CASSPGDGRTGELFF. The CDR3 DNA reads TGTGCCAGCAGTCCCGGGGACGGGCGGACCGGGGAGCTGTTTTTT.

V is TRBV9 and J is TRBJ2-7, with D perhaps matching TRBD2 (6 bases). The CDR3 covers 14 residues. Germline V gives CDR1 SGDLS, CDR2 YYNGEE. V lost 3 bases and J lost 2, with 12 bases in between. The CDR3 bases are TGTGCCAGCAGCGAGGGGACTCAGACCTACGAGCAGTACTTC. This translates into CASSEGTQTYEQYF.

This clonotype was picked up a small number of times. The J gene is TRBJ2-6, the V gene TRBV9, with 11 positions matching TRBD1. The CDR3 sequence is 17 residues long. In germline, CDR1 is SGDLS, CDR2 YYNGEE. J gave up 3 bases and V 3 bases, and 5 bases lay outside the gene matches. The CDR3 here is CASSAVDRGLGANVLTF. In DNA, the CDR3 is TGTGCCAGCAGCGCAGTGGACAGGGGGCTTGGGGCCAACGTCCTGACTTTC.

This clonotype was detected many times. The CDR3 DNA reads as TGTGCCAGCACCAGGACAGCGAACACCGGGGAGCTGTTTTTT. It encodes CASTRTANTGELFF. J is TRBJ2-2 and V is TRBV6-1; possible D gene TRBD1, 6 bases. Trimming cost V 7 bases and J 0 bases, with 9 bases left between them. CDR1 is MNHNS, CDR2 SASEGT, per germline. This CDR3 is 14 amino acids long.

The sample holds many counts of this clonotype. This rearrangement joins TRBV6-1 to TRBJ1-5; 9 bases are shared with TRBD1. This CDR3 region has 16 residues. J gave up 0 bases and V 7 bases, and 7 bases lay outside the gene matches. Germline values: CDR1 MNHNS, CDR2 SASEGT. Here the CDR3 reads CASTYGTGNSNQPQHF. In DNA, the CDR3 is TGTGCCAGCACCTACGGGACAGGGAATAGCAATCAGCCCCAGCATTTT.